A selection of T cell receptor beta chains follows, all from one sample in a study of blood T cells in healthy people across ages. TCRdb itself ran the 5' RACE reads through MiXCR, one entry per CDR3 protein. The repertoire holds about 600,000 distinct CDR3 sequences, around 50% seen once, with around 23% in the top ten. Sequencing was performed on blood. The receptors come from a man of 80 years or more in good health. Each CDR3 is given with its conserved first and last residue. Fields, in order: V gene, J gene, D gene, clone size, CDR3 DNA, CDR3 protein. A D gene is named only where the DNA matches it firmly. Clone size is given for some rows only: seen once, a few or many times, or a class if the clone is expanded.

TRBV5-4	TRBJ2-4	.	few	TGTGCCAGCAGCCCCGCCGGGACACGGGCCAAAAACATTCAGTACTTC	CASSPAGTRAKNIQYF
TRBV6-6	TRBJ1-6	.	.	TGTGCCAGCAGTTACTCTATGCAGGCGGCCAATAATTCACCCCTCCACTTT	CASSYSMQAANNSPLHF
TRBV20-1	TRBJ2-1	.	.	TGCAGTGCTAGAGATGCACAGGCCGGCGAGACCCAGTTCTTC	CSARDAQAGETQFF
TRBV27	TRBJ2-5	.	.	TGTGCCAGCAGTTTAATGGGGGGTGGGGAGCAGTACTTC	CASSLMGGGEQYF
TRBV5-1	TRBJ1-1	.	.	TGCGCCAGCAGCTTTTCAGGAGGGCTTGGGAACACTGAAGCTTTCTTT	CASSFSGGLGNTEAFF
TRBV20-1	TRBJ2-5	TRBD1	many	TGCAGTGCTTCCTCACCACGGACAGGCGCCGTCCAAGAGACCCAGTACTTC	CSASSPRTGAVQETQYF
TRBV20-1	TRBJ2-1	TRBD2	.	TGCAGTGCTAGCCCCTCTAGCGGGAGCCGCAATGAGCAGTTCTTC	CSASPSSGSRNEQFF
TRBV12-3/TRBV12-4	TRBJ1-1	.	.	TGTGCCAGCAGCCCCCGGACTCCTGGACGAGCTTTCTTT	CASSPRTPGRAFF
TRBV12-3/TRBV12-4	TRBJ2-1	.	.	TGTGCCAGCAGTTTACCCGGGGGGCGGAATGAGCAGTTCTTC	CASSLPGGRNEQFF
TRBV6-1	TRBJ2-1	TRBD2	.	TGTGCCAGCAGGCTGACTAGCGGATCAAACAATGAGCAGTTCTTC	CASRLTSGSNNEQFF
TRBV28	TRBJ2-3	.	many	TGTGCCAGCAGTTTGCAAAGCGGCACAGATACGCAGTATTTT	CASSLQSGTDTQYF
TRBV20-1	TRBJ2-1	.	.	TGCAGTGCGGACGAAGACCCGGCTTACAATGAGCAGTTCTTC	CSADEDPAYNEQFF
TRBV6-5	TRBJ2-1	.	many	TGTGCCAGCAGGCCGATTAACTACAATGAGCAGTTCTTC	CASRPINYNEQFF
TRBV18	TRBJ2-7	TRBD2	.	TGTGCCAGCTCACCACTTAGCGGGGAGTACTACGAGCAGTACTTC	CASSPLSGEYYEQYF
TRBV4-3	TRBJ2-4	.	many	TGCGCCAGCAGCCCGCAGTACCGGGTAGCCAAAAACATTCAGTACTTC	CASSPQYRVAKNIQYF
TRBV6-5	TRBJ2-3	TRBD2	many	TGTGCCAGCAGGAGCGGGGGGATCGGAGATACGCAGTATTTT	CASRSGGIGDTQYF
TRBV28	TRBJ2-7	TRBD2	.	TGTGCCAGCAGTTTAGGACTAGCGGGAGAATGGGAGCAGTACTTC	CASSLGLAGEWEQYF
TRBV4-1	TRBJ1-2	.	few	TGCGCCAGCAGCCAAGCACGAACCATTTATAACTATGGCTACACCTTC	CASSQARTIYNYGYTF
TRBV10-3	TRBJ2-7	.	few	TGTGCCATCAGTGAATCCCCGTCCAGACGCCCCTACGAGCAGTACTTC	CAISESPSRRPYEQYF
TRBV6-2/TRBV6-3	TRBJ2-1	.	.	TGTGCCAGCATTAGGGGGTTTAACTACAATGAGCAGTTCTTC	CASIRGFNYNEQFF
TRBV29-1	TRBJ1-4	.	many	TGCAGCGTTGATCCGGGAAATGAAAAACTGTTTTTT	CSVDPGNEKLFF
TRBV6-5	TRBJ2-7	.	.	TGTGCCAGTAGTATACCAGGCAGGGTTCCCTACGAGCAGTACTTC	CASSIPGRVPYEQYF
TRBV7-2	TRBJ1-2	.	.	TGTGCCAGCAGCTTAGTAGAGGGGGTTGGCTACACCTTC	CASSLVEGVGYTF
TRBV5-1	TRBJ2-7	.	.	TGCACCAGCAAGGGGATGGAGGGAGAGGGCTACGAGCAGTACTTC	CTSKGMEGEGYEQYF
TRBV4-3	TRBJ2-1	.	.	TGCGCCAGCAGCCAAGATCGGCTCATCGGTGAGCAGTTCTTC	CASSQDRLIGEQFF
TRBV5-4	TRBJ2-3	.	.	TGTGCCAGCAGCTTGGCCGCACTTAGCACAGATACGCAGTATTTT	CASSLAALSTDTQYF
TRBV6-5	TRBJ2-1	TRBD2	many	TGTGCCAGCAGAGCGGGACTAGGTCTCAATGAGCAGTTCTTC	CASRAGLGLNEQFF
TRBV7-9	TRBJ2-1	TRBD2	.	TGTGCCAGCAGCTCCTCGACTAGCGGGAGGAATGAGCAGTTCTTC	CASSSSTSGRNEQFF
TRBV10-3	TRBJ2-2	TRBD2	few	TGTGCCATCACCCTGAATCCTAGCGGGGGCACCGGGGAGCTGTTTTTT	CAITLNPSGGTGELFF
TRBV10-3	TRBJ2-1	TRBD2	.	TGTGCCATCAGTGACCCCCTAGCGGGAGGGGGCAATGAGCAGTTCTTC	CAISDPLAGGGNEQFF
TRBV27	TRBJ1-1	.	.	TGTGCCAGCAGTTTTAACATAAAGAACACTGAAGCTTTCTTT	CASSFNIKNTEAFF
TRBV28	TRBJ2-7	.	.	TGTGCCAGCAGACGAACGGGATCCCTCTACGAGCAGTACTTC	CASRRTGSLYEQYF
TRBV7-9	TRBJ2-1	.	few	TGTGCCAGCACCCCGAGGGCGGGTCATGAGCAGTTCTTC	CASTPRAGHEQFF
TRBV28	TRBJ2-3	.	.	TGTGCCAGCAGTTTAGTCGGGAGTAGGGATACGCAGTATTTT	CASSLVGSRDTQYF
TRBV29-1	TRBJ2-7	.	.	TGCAGCGCTAGAACGGCAGGGGCCTACGAGCAGTACTTC	CSARTAGAYEQYF
TRBV5-1	TRBJ2-7	.	.	TGCGCCAGCAGCTTGGAGGCAGCACCGAACGAGCGGTACTTC	CASSLEAAPNERYF
TRBV5-1	TRBJ2-7	TRBD2	.	TGCGCCAGCAGCTTGGGTGAGACTAGCGGGAGGAACGAGCAGTACTTC	CASSLGETSGRNEQYF
TRBV6-5	TRBJ2-2	TRBD1	.	TGTGCCAGCAGTTATCGGGCTTCGACGGACAGGGGAGGCACCGGGGAGCTGTTTTTT	CASSYRASTDRGGTGELFF
TRBV6-6	TRBJ2-2	.	many	TGTGCCAGCAGTTACTCGGCAGGGTACACCGGGGAGCTGTTTTTT	CASSYSAGYTGELFF
TRBV28	TRBJ2-5	TRBD2	.	TGTGCCAGCAGTTCCTTAGCGGGAGGGTCGGAGACCCAGTACTTC	CASSSLAGGSETQYF
TRBV12-3/TRBV12-4	TRBJ2-3	TRBD2	.	TGTGCCACGCGACTAGCGGGAGTGACAGATACGCAGTATTTT	CATRLAGVTDTQYF
TRBV4-2	TRBJ2-1	TRBD2	.	TGTGCCAGCAGCCAAGGGGGGCTAGCGGGAGAGTCCTACAATGAGCAGTTCTTC	CASSQGGLAGESYNEQFF
TRBV4-1	TRBJ1-6	.	few	TGCGCCAGCAGCCAAGTCTCTCCGTCACCCCTCCACTTT	CASSQVSPSPLHF
TRBV29-1	TRBJ2-7	TRBD1	many	TGCAGCGTTGCCTACGGGACAGGGGGCTCCGAGCAGTACTTC	CSVAYGTGGSEQYF
TRBV7-2	TRBJ2-3	TRBD1	.	TGTGCCAGCAGCTGGGACAGAAACACAGATACGCAGTATTTT	CASSWDRNTDTQYF
TRBV21-1	TRBJ2-1	.	once	TGTGCCAGCAGCAGGCTACCAGAATGGCTAGCGCACTCCTACAATGAGCAGTTCTTC	CASSRLPEWLAHSYNEQFF
TRBV5-1	TRBJ2-3	.	few	TGCGCCAGCAACGAGGGCCGTAGGAATACGCAGTATTTT	CASNEGRRNTQYF
TRBV7-2	TRBJ2-1	.	.	TGTGCCAGCAGCACCCGCGCGCCCAACAATGAGCAGTTCTTC	CASSTRAPNNEQFF
TRBV3-1	TRBJ2-1	.	once	TGTGCCGGCAGCGACACTTTCAGGGGTGAGCAGTTCTTC	CAGSDTFRGEQFF
TRBV5-1	TRBJ2-2	TRBD2	.	TGCGCCAGCAGCTTGCATACGGGGGGGCCGAACACCGGGGAGCTGTTTTTT	CASSLHTGGPNTGELFF
TRBV24-1	TRBJ2-1	.	.	TGTGCCACCAGGGCCAGAGGGGGGGTGTCCTACAATGAGCAGTTCTTC	CATRARGGVSYNEQFF
TRBV6-6	TRBJ1-3	TRBD1	.	TGTGCCAGCAGTCCCGGGACAGGCGGTGGAAACACCATATATTTT	CASSPGTGGGNTIYF
TRBV6-6	TRBJ1-5	.	many	TGTGCCAGCAGCCTCGACCCTCCGCCCCAGCATTTT	CASSLDPPPQHF
TRBV6-2/TRBV6-3	TRBJ2-4	.	.	TGTGCCAGCAGTTACGCCCCCGGGCCCAAAAACATTCAGTACTTC	CASSYAPGPKNIQYF
TRBV28	TRBJ2-1	TRBD2	.	TGTGCCAGCAGTTTAGCGGGAGGGCCGGGCGATGAGCAGTTCTTC	CASSLAGGPGDEQFF